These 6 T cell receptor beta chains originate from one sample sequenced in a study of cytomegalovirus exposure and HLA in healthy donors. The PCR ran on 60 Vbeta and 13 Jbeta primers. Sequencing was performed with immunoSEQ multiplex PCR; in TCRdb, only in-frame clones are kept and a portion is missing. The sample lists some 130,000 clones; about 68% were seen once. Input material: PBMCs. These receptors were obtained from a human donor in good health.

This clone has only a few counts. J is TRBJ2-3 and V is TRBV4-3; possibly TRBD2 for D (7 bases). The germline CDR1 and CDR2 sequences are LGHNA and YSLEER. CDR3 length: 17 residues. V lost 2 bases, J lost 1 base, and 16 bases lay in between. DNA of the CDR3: TGCGCCAGCAGCCAAACGACTAGCAAGGGGGGCACAGATACGCAGTATTTT. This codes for CASSQTTSKGGTDTQYF.

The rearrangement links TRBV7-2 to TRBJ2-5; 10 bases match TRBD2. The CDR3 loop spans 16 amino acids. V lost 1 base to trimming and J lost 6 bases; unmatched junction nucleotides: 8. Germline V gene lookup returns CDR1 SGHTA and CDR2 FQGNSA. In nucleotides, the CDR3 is TGTGCCAGCAGCTTAGAGTCGTCTAGCGGGAGACAGACCCAGTACTTC. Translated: CASSLESSSGRQTQYF.

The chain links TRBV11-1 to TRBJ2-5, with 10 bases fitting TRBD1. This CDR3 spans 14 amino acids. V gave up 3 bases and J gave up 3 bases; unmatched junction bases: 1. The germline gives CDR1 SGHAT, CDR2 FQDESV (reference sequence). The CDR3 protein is CASSFGTGEETQYF. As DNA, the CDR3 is TGTGCCAGCAGCTTCGGGACAGGGGAAGAGACCCAGTACTTC. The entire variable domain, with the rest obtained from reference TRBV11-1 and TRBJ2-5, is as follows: EAEVAQSPRYKITEKSQAVAFWCDPISGHATLYWYRQILGQGPELLVQFQDESVVDDSQLPKDRFSAERLKGVDSTLKIQPAELGDSAMYLCASSFGTGEETQYFGPGTRLLVL.

The CDR3 DNA follows: TGTGCCAGCTCACCAGCGGCGGGACTCCTCGATACGCAGTATTTT. Translating it yields CASSPAAGLLDTQYF. The rearrangement uses TRBV18 and TRBJ2-3; D is possibly TRBD2 (6 bases). Looked up from germline, CDR1 is KGHSH and CDR2 is LQKENI. This CDR3 is built from 15 residues. With 2 bases removed from V and 6 bases from J, the gap between germline ends came to 15 bases.

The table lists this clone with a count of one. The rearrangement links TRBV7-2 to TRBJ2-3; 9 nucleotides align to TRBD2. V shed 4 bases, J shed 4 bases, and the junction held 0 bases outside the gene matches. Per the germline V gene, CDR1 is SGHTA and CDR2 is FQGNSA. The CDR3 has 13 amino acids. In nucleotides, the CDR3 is TGTGCCAGCAGCTCTAGCGGGGCAGATACGCAGTATTTT. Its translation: CASSSSGADTQYF.

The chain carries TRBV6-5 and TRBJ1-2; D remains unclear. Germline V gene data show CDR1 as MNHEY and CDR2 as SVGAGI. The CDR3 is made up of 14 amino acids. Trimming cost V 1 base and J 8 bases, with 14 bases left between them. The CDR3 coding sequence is TGTGCCAGCAGTTACTATCCGGGAGATGAGGGCTACACCTTC. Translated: CASSYYPGDEGYTF.